This T cell receptor (beta chain) was identified during a study of T cells in Graves' hyperthyroidism and ophthalmopathy. Researchers amplified the TCR beta CDR3 regions from RNA transcripts. The HTBI primer set was used in a first-round RT-PCR of the TCR CDR3. TCRdb redid the calling of the multiplex PCR reads with MiXCR, one entry per CDR3 protein. The table shows roughly 560,000 distinct CDR3 sequences, with under 15% occurring only once. Trimming shortened V by 5 bases and J by 5 bases, and 18 bases separated the two germline ends. CDR1 MNHEY and CDR2 SVGAGI come from the germline V gene. The CDR3 totals 15 residues. This clonotype was seen repeatedly, ten times or more.

J is TRBJ2-5 and V is TRBV6-5; maybe TRBD2 (5 bases). Source material: blood. This sequence was found in a middle-aged woman with Graves' ophthalmopathy. CDR3 loop: CASSHLEAVGETQYF. The CDR3 coding sequence is TGTGCCAGCAGTCACCTTGAAGCGGTCGGGGAGACCCAGTACTTC.